This TCR beta chain was observed in a study of blood T cell repertoires in COVID-19. As for the study in general: T cells, B-cell-depleted T cells, or PBMCs supplied cDNA or gDNA.

As originally analysed: Using reference gene primer amplification, nucleated cell counts were estimated. The repertoire was sequenced with immunoSEQ multiplex PCR; TCRdb's copy has only in-frame clones and lacks some. That table gives V, J and clone size, and the DNA gave D and trimming. The data show more than 90,000 clones, with 86% seen just once and almost 4.5% held by the top ten. CDR3 size: 14 residues. CDR1 is SGHNT and CDR2 is YYREEE in the germline V gene (reference sequence). The J segment lost 10 bases and the V segment lost 2 bases, leaving 5 bases of the junction unmatched. The sequencing sample was made of peripheral blood. The genes are TRBV5-4 and TRBJ1-6, with 8 bases identical to TRBD1. The receptor's source is a middle-aged man with acute or convalescent COVID-19. CDR3 sequence reads: CASSLGQGWSPLHF. The DNA of the CDR3 is TGTGCCAGCAGCTTAGGACAGGGCTGGTCACCCCTCCACTTT.